The 24 T cell receptor beta chains below come from one sample, sequenced in a study of cytomegalovirus exposure and HLA in healthy donors. The PCR contained 60 Vbeta and 13 Jbeta primers. Assay used: immunoSEQ multiplex PCR; TCRdb lists only in-frame clones, some missing. The data show over 100,000 clones, with approximately 9% seen just once and 6.5% to 9% held by the top ten. The sample comprised PBMCs. The origin of the receptors is a woman in her 40s in good health and CMV-seropositive.

This clone appeared a few times. The rearrangement joins TRBV5-6 to TRBJ1-2, with D uncertain. Trimming shortened V by 2 bases and J by 3 bases, and 11 bases separated the two germline ends. The CDR3 has 14 amino acids. Germline-derived CDR1 and CDR2 are SGHDT and YYEEEE. The CDR3 here is CASSFPGVDYGYTF. For the CDR3, the DNA is TGTGCCAGCAGCTTTCCTGGAGTCGACTATGGCTACACCTTC.

This clone was recorded only once. As the CDR3 is not closed by the conserved phenylalanine or tryptophan, this likely results from a read error. The limits of the CDR3 on the DNA are not certain, so only TCRdb's listed CDR3 is given. The chain recombines TRBV4-3 with TRBJ2-2; the DNA was not compared with TRBD2, the D call given in the table. The CDR3 extends over 13 residues, inclusive of both ends. Per the germline V gene, CDR1 is LGHNA and CDR2 is YSLEER. The CDR3 here is CASSQDSDGEMFL.

Only a few counts were recorded for this clone. The chain joins TRBV7-9 to TRBJ1-6, with no clear D. From germline, CDR1 is SEHNR and CDR2 FQNEAQ (reference sequence). Trimming removed 4 bases from V and 6 bases from J, with 10 bases in between. The CDR3 has 14 amino acids. CDR3 DNA sequence: TGTGCCAGCAGCTCCTCCAGGTTTAATTCACCCCTCCACTTT. Its translation is CASSSSRFNSPLHF.

A few counts support this clone. V and J are TRBV5-1 and TRBJ1-6; 10 nucleotides line up with TRBD1. Germline CDR1 SGHRS, CDR2 YFSETQ. CDR3 length equals 15 residues. V lost 4 bases to trimming and J lost 10 bases; unmatched junction nucleotides: 8. The CDR3 loop reads CASSPSGTGESPLHF. The CDR3 nucleotides are TGCGCCAGCAGCCCCAGCGGGACAGGGGAATCACCCCTCCACTTT.

The rearrangement links TRBV27 to TRBJ1-1, with TRBD1 matching 7 bases. The CDR3 has 14 residues. Germline V gene sequence: CDR1 MNHEY, CDR2 SMNVEV (reference sequence). The V segment lost 5 bases and the J segment 4 bases; nucleotides outside the gene matches: 7. CDR3 region: CASSVNRGGTEAFF. CDR3 nucleotides: TGTGCCAGCAGTGTAAACAGGGGTGGCACTGAAGCTTTCTTT.

This clone was seen only a few times. The chain combines TRBV2 with TRBJ1-2; D unresolved. The CDR3 has 13 residues. V lost 4 bases, J lost 4 bases, and 10 bases lay in between. Per the germline V gene, CDR1 is SNHLY and CDR2 is FYNNEI. The CDR3 DNA reads as TGTGCCAGCAGTGTATTACAGTTCTATGGCTACACCTTC. Protein sequence: CASSVLQFYGYTF.

This clone has just a few counts. The chain uses TRBV7-9 and TRBJ1-1, with D perhaps matching TRBD1 (5 bases). Deletions cut 2 bases from V and 3 bases from J, with 10 bases between. Germline V gene lookup returns CDR1 SEHNR and CDR2 FQNEAQ (reference sequence). The CDR3 contains 14 residues. CDR3 protein: CASSLQGKDTEAFF. The CDR3 DNA is TGTGCCAGCAGCTTACAGGGAAAGGACACTGAAGCTTTCTTT.

This clone has just a few counts. This sequence joins TRBV5-3 and TRBJ2-3; no reliable D call. TRBV5-3 is recorded as an ORF, its role being uncertain. The V and J ends lost 0 bases and 0 bases respectively, with 11 bases between them. This CDR3 is built from 16 residues. The CDR3 DNA reads TGTGCCAGAAGCTTGGACTACTTCGGTAGCACAGATACGCAGTATTTT. Translation: CARSLDYFGSTDTQYF.

This clone was seen a few times. Other DNA sequences in the same sample also yield this CDR3. This chain's CDR3 is CASSPTGGYGYTF. As DNA, the CDR3 is TGTGCCAGCAGCCCCACAGGGGGCTATGGCTACACCTTC. V gene TRBV7-2 combines with J gene TRBJ1-2; 8 bases fit TRBD1. CDR3 length equals 13 residues. The germline V gene has CDR1 SGHTA and CDR2 FQGNSA. The V gene end was trimmed by 5 bases and the J gene end by 4 bases; junction bases not matched to a gene: 3.

The rearrangement links TRBV27 to TRBJ2-2; TRBD2 aligns across 12 bases. The ends lost 2 bases at V and 6 bases at J; junction bases unmatched: 1. The CDR3 runs 15 residues. Germline loops: CDR1 MNHEY, CDR2 SMNVEV (reference sequence). The CDR3 spells CASSLLAGGSGELFF. The CDR3 DNA follows: TGTGCCAGCAGTTTACTAGCGGGGGGGTCCGGGGAGCTGTTTTTT.

The CDR3 DNA reads TGTGCCAGCTCACCCATTAGCGGGGGCTCGAGCTCCTACGAGCAGTACTTC. It is translated as CASSPISGGSSSYEQYF. The chain joins TRBV18 to TRBJ2-7; TRBD2 aligns across 9 bases. Losses at the gene ends were 3 bases for V and 0 bases for J; bases not matched to a gene: 9. Germline V gives CDR1 KGHSH, CDR2 LQKENI. The CDR3 is made up of 17 amino acids.

J is TRBJ2-7 and V is TRBV5-4; 8 bases line up with TRBD1. The CDR3 is 15 residues long. With 4 bases clipped from V and 6 bases from J, the junction kept 12 bases outside the gene matches. Germline V gives CDR1 SGHNT, CDR2 YYREEE (reference sequence). CDR3: CASSPGGAVPLEQYF. The CDR3 DNA sequence: TGTGCCAGCAGCCCAGGGGGCGCCGTCCCACTCGAGCAGTACTTC. Full variable domain (missing parts from reference TRBV5-4 and TRBJ2-7): ETGVTQSPTHLIKTRGQQVTLRCSSQSGHNTVSWYQQALGQGPQFIFQYYREEENGRGNFPPRFSGLQFPNYSSELNVNALELDDSALYLCASSPGGAVPLEQYFGPGTRLTVT.

This clone was found a few times. The chain is built from TRBV18 and TRBJ2-7; 8 nucleotides line up with TRBD1. J gave up 3 bases and V 4 bases, and 8 bases lay outside the gene matches. Germline CDR1 reads KGHSH; CDR2 reads LQKENI. This CDR3 contains 15 residues. Written as DNA, the CDR3 is TGTGCCAGCTCACTCTCCGGACAGGGTTTCTACGAGCAGTACTTC. It is translated as CASSLSGQGFYEQYF.

This clone was observed a handful of times. This chain uses TRBV27 with TRBJ1-1; no clear D gene. The CDR3 totals 15 residues. Germline V gene sequence: CDR1 MNHEY, CDR2 SMNVEV (reference sequence). Deletions cut 7 bases from V and 1 base from J, with 16 bases between. The CDR3 coding sequence is TGTGCCAGCAAGGAGTACGGTATGGGGAACACTGAAGCTTTCTTT. Translating gives CASKEYGMGNTEAFF.

The chain has TRBV16 and TRBJ1-6; no clear D gene. V gave up 0 bases and J gave up 8 bases, with 5 bases separating them. Germline lookup yields CDR1 KGHSY and CDR2 FQNENV. CDR3 size: 13 residues. The CDR3 sequence: CASSQSEDSPLHF. In DNA, the CDR3 is TGTGCCAGCAGCCAATCGGAGGATTCACCCCTCCACTTT.

This clone was counted only a few times. Its ends do not fully match the called genes, so a read error is possible. The J gene is TRBJ1-2, the V gene TRBV9, with 8 bases identical to TRBD1. This CDR3 region has 13 residues. Germline CDR1 SGDLS, CDR2 YYNGEE. This chain's CDR3 is CDRSTRTGNFVFF. Written as DNA, the CDR3 is TGTGACAGAAGCACCAGGACAGGGAATTTCGTCTTTTTC.

The CDR3, as DNA: TGTGCCACCCTGAAAGCGGCGGGACAGCGGAAGGAACCCCTCCACTTT. Its protein product is CATLKAAGQRKEPLHF. The chain links TRBV19 to TRBJ1-6; 7 bases align to TRBD1. CDR3 length: 16 residues. The ends lost 10 bases at V and 12 bases at J; junction bases unmatched: 21. Germline V lookup: CDR1 LNHDA, CDR2 SQIVND (reference sequence).

The rearrangement uses TRBV19 and TRBJ2-7, with D possibly matching TRBD1 (6 bases). This CDR3 comprises 13 residues. Germline V gives CDR1 LNHDA, CDR2 SQIVND (reference sequence). Trimming took 6 bases from V and 2 from J, leaving 11 bases between them. The CDR3 is CASSPAGAYEQYF. CDR3 nucleotides: TGTGCCAGTAGCCCGGCAGGGGCCTACGAGCAGTACTTC.

This chain joins TRBV29-1 and TRBJ1-4, with D tentatively TRBD1 (6 bases). Germline V gene data show CDR1 as SQVTM and CDR2 as ANQGSEA. Trimming stripped 2 bases from V and 10 bases from J, with 17 bases between. The CDR3 has 14 amino acids. The CDR3 DNA sequence: TGCAGCGTTGAATCGGGGGGCGCGTCCGGAAAACTGTTTTTT. Amino acid sequence: CSVESGGASGKLFF.

A note on this clone: In the same sample, other DNA sequences code for this CDR3. The V call is TRBV18, the J call TRBJ1-2, with 10 bases lining up with TRBD1. Germline values: CDR1 KGHSH, CDR2 LQKENI. This CDR3 comprises 15 residues. Trimming cost V 3 bases and J 5 bases; bases outside gene matches: 6. Written as DNA, the CDR3 is TGTGCCAGCTCACCCCGGGACAGGGGAGGATATGGCTACACCTTC. Its translation: CASSPRDRGGYGYTF. The variable domain in full, with the rest retrieved from reference TRBV18 and TRBJ1-2, is NAGVMQNPRHLVRRRGQEARLRCSPMKGHSHVYWYRQLPEEGLKFMVYLQKENIIDESGMPKERFSAEFPKEGPSILRIQQVVRGDSAAYFCASSPRDRGGYGYTFGSGTRLTVV.

This clone was picked up a small number of times. CDR3 loop: CASSVDNRGTEAFF. The CDR3 DNA reads as TGTGCCAGCAGCGTAGACAACAGGGGGACTGAAGCTTTCTTT. The chain combines TRBV9 with TRBJ1-1; the match to TRBD1 covers 8 bases. There are 14 residues in the CDR3. Germline values: CDR1 SGDLS, CDR2 YYNGEE. The V gene end was trimmed by 0 bases and the J gene end by 5 bases; junction bases not matched to a gene: 3.

V usage is TRBV19 and J usage is TRBJ1-2, with D unclear. V was trimmed by 5 bases and J by 4 bases, leaving 14 bases between them. The germline CDR1 and CDR2 sequences are LNHDA and SQIVND (reference sequence). The length of the CDR3 is 14 residues. The CDR3 spells CASSPGGHLYGYTF. The CDR3 coding sequence is TGTGCCAGTAGTCCTGGCGGCCACCTCTATGGCTACACCTTC.

This clone was recorded a few times. The chain combines TRBV6-4 with TRBJ2-1, with D maybe TRBD2 (7 bases). CDR1 and CDR2 (germline): MRHNA, SNTAGT. The CDR3 spans 15 residues. The ends were cut back, 2 bases at V and 4 bases at J, with 12 bases in the middle. The CDR3 is CASSDEGGAYNEQFF. The CDR3 DNA is TGTGCCAGCAGTGACGAAGGGGGGGCTTACAATGAGCAGTTCTTC.

CDR3 DNA sequence: TGTGCCAGCAGCTCAACCGGGACAGGGAATGAAAAACTGTTTTTT. It yields the protein CASSSTGTGNEKLFF. V gene TRBV7-8 combines with J gene TRBJ1-4, with TRBD1 matching 9 bases. The V and J ends lost 4 bases and 5 bases, in that order; junction bases with no gene match: 5. The length of the CDR3 is 15 residues. CDR1 SGHVS and CDR2 FQNEAQ come from the germline V gene.